This TCR beta chain appears in the sequencing data of a study of siplizumab effects on memory and regulatory T cells. Study-level information: Investigators ran mixed lymphocyte reactions in pairs, testing siplizumab at roughly 0.93 ug/mL against no drug.

Regarding the study as a whole: Siplizumab led to significantly less abundant alloreactive sequences that could be traced back to unstimulated CD4+ memory cells.

Details on this clone: Its matching antigen is unknown.

The protocol was immunoSEQ multiplex PCR, while the TCRdb copy is restricted to in-frame clones and leaves out a portion. This sample yields about 14,000 clones, of which about 46% are seen a single time; approximately 8.6% belongs to the top ten. Coculturing of the mixed lymphocyte reaction cells was performed at 37°C for less than seven days. This CDR3 has 15 residues. Germline CDR1 is LGHNA and CDR2 is YSLEER. The germline V and J ends were trimmed by 0 bases and 8 bases, with 16 bases remaining between them. The chain links TRBV4-3 to TRBJ1-1; D gene uncertain. Sequenced input: CFSE-low (dividing) CD4+ T cells sorted from an allogeneic mixed lymphocyte reaction. This receptor was taken from a human donor in good health; the cells came from an allogeneic mixed lymphocyte reaction. CDR3 sequence reads: CASSQDPLIGPEAFF. In DNA, the CDR3 is TGCGCCAGCAGCCAAGATCCCCTAATCGGGCCGGAAGCTTTCTTT.